This T cell receptor beta chain was sequenced during a study of T cells after yellow fever vaccination. Broader study findings: Most clones from primary vaccination were detected again post-booster (roughly 96% CD4, about 88% CD8).

To note about this clonotype: Its antigen remains unidentified.

The CDR3 contains 13 residues. V lost 6 bases and J 0 bases, leaving 11 bases between the germline ends. Germline CDR1 and CDR2: DFQATT and SNEGSKA (reference sequence). TCRdb reanalysed the 5' RACE reads using MiXCR and keeps one entry per CDR3 protein. The sample lists around 550,000 distinct CDR3 sequences, roughly a fifth occurring once. Material: PBMCs, obtained 15 days after the yellow fever booster vaccination. The gene calls are TRBV20-1 and TRBJ1-2; TRBD1 is a possible D gene (5 bases). This clonotype was sampled from a man aged 25 to 40 who received the YFV17D yellow fever vaccine. CDR3 protein: CSAGDGANYGYTF. The CDR3 region has the DNA TGCAGTGCCGGGGACGGAGCTAACTATGGCTACACCTTC.